A selection of T cell receptor beta chains follows, all from one sample in a study of T cells in localized non-small cell lung cancer. Assay: immunoSEQ multiplex PCR; the TCRdb copy retains only in-frame clones and omits some. The sample yields over a thousand clones, 20% to 25% seen once. The sample was normal lung tissue next to the tumor, taken before any cancer treatment. The receptors here all came from a man between 35 and 75 years old with stage III lung adenocarcinoma. Both conserved end residues are part of each CDR3. A D gene is named only where the DNA matches it firmly. A clone size is listed for some rows: how often the clone was seen (once, few, many), or a class if it is expanded.

abundance: large
d_gene: .
j_gene: TRBJ1-1
v_gene: TRBV6-8
CDR3nt: TGTGCCAGCAGTTACTCCTGGAACACTGAAGCTTTCTTT
CDR3aa: CASSYSWNTEAFF

abundance: .
d_gene: .
j_gene: TRBJ1-4
v_gene: TRBV6-8
CDR3nt: TGTGCCAGCAGACCCTCCCGGGTAGCGGAAAAACTGTTTTTT
CDR3aa: CASRPSRVAEKLFF

abundance: few
d_gene: TRBD1
j_gene: TRBJ1-1
v_gene: TRBV30
CDR3nt: TGTGCCTGGAGTGTACAGGGGCTGAGGACTGAAGCTTTCTTT
CDR3aa: CAWSVQGLRTEAFF

abundance: .
d_gene: TRBD1
j_gene: TRBJ1-2
v_gene: TRBV6-8
CDR3nt: TGTGCCATCGGGACAGGAGAGAACTATGGCTACACCTTC
CDR3aa: CAIGTGENYGYTF

abundance: large
d_gene: TRBD1
j_gene: TRBJ1-4
v_gene: TRBV19
CDR3nt: TGTGCCAGCGGAAAACCGGGACAGGGGGGCCTTACTGAAAAACTGTTTTTT
CDR3aa: CASGKPGQGGLTEKLFF

abundance: .
d_gene: TRBD1
j_gene: TRBJ2-1
v_gene: TRBV11-3
CDR3nt: TGTGCCAGCAGCGGGAGGACAGGGCGAGGCTACAATGAGCAGTTCTTC
CDR3aa: CASSGRTGRGYNEQFF

abundance: .
d_gene: .
j_gene: TRBJ1-1
v_gene: TRBV5-1
CDR3nt: TGCGCCAGCAGCTTGGGGGTCCAGAACACTGAAGCTTTCTTT
CDR3aa: CASSLGVQNTEAFF

abundance: .
d_gene: .
j_gene: TRBJ1-3
v_gene: TRBV6-8
CDR3nt: TGTGCCAGCAGTTCATCCCCCAGGGGAAACTCTGGAAACACCATATATTTT
CDR3aa: CASSSSPRGNSGNTIYF

abundance: few
d_gene: .
j_gene: TRBJ2-3
v_gene: TRBV6-8
CDR3nt: TGTGCCACGCGACAACGGTTCCTGGGAGCAGATACGCAGTATTTT
CDR3aa: CATRQRFLGADTQYF

abundance: .
d_gene: .
j_gene: TRBJ1-4
v_gene: TRBV6-7
CDR3nt: TGTGCCAGCAGTCGCGGACGGATGGCAACTAATGAAAAACTGTTTTTT
CDR3aa: CASSRGRMATNEKLFF

abundance: .
d_gene: .
j_gene: TRBJ1-5
v_gene: TRBV30
CDR3nt: TGTGCCTGGAGTGTGACAGACAATCAGCCCCAGCATTTT
CDR3aa: CAWSVTDNQPQHF

abundance: few
d_gene: TRBD2
j_gene: TRBJ2-5
v_gene: TRBV30
CDR3nt: TGTGCCTGGGGTTACGGGGGAGGGAGGGAGACCCAGTACTTC
CDR3aa: CAWGYGGGRETQYF

abundance: .
d_gene: .
j_gene: TRBJ2-3
v_gene: TRBV9
CDR3nt: TGTGCCAGCAGCTTTAGTATGGGTACGAGGGATACGCAGTATTTT
CDR3aa: CASSFSMGTRDTQYF

abundance: .
d_gene: .
j_gene: TRBJ2-1
v_gene: TRBV6-8
CDR3nt: TGTGCCAGCAGTTCCGACTCGAGCTCCTACAATGAGCAGTTCTTC
CDR3aa: CASSSDSSSYNEQFF

abundance: many
d_gene: TRBD2
j_gene: TRBJ2-5
v_gene: TRBV11-3
CDR3nt: TGTGCCAGCAGCTTGGCCGGACTAGCGGGAGGAGAGACCCAGTACTTC
CDR3aa: CASSLAGLAGGETQYF

abundance: once
d_gene: .
j_gene: TRBJ2-5
v_gene: TRBV18
CDR3nt: TGTGCCAGCTCAACGGGGGACCCTCGAGGGGCCCAGTACTTC
CDR3aa: CASSTGDPRGAQYF

abundance: .
d_gene: .
j_gene: TRBJ1-5
v_gene: TRBV10-2
CDR3nt: TGCGCCAGCAGACAGGGCAATCAGCCCCAGCATTTT
CDR3aa: CASRQGNQPQHF

abundance: .
d_gene: .
j_gene: TRBJ1-2
v_gene: TRBV11-3
CDR3nt: TGTGCCAGCAGCCAGGGCAAGCCTAACTATGGCTACACCTTC
CDR3aa: CASSQGKPNYGYTF

abundance: few
d_gene: .
j_gene: TRBJ2-3
v_gene: TRBV18
CDR3nt: TGTGCCAGCTCACGGGGGGGCCAAAGCACAGATACGCAGTATTTT
CDR3aa: CASSRGGQSTDTQYF

abundance: .
d_gene: .
j_gene: TRBJ2-1
v_gene: TRBV29-1
CDR3nt: TGCAGCGTTGAGAGGCAGAGCTCCTACAATGAGCAGTTCTTC
CDR3aa: CSVERQSSYNEQFF

abundance: few
d_gene: .
j_gene: TRBJ1-5
v_gene: TRBV9
CDR3nt: TGTGCCAGCAGTGAAGCAAATCAGCCCCAGCATTTT
CDR3aa: CASSEANQPQHF

abundance: few
d_gene: TRBD2
j_gene: TRBJ2-2
v_gene: TRBV9
CDR3nt: TGTGCCAGCAGCGGCAAGACTAGCGGGAGGATCACCGGGGAGCTGTTTTTT
CDR3aa: CASSGKTSGRITGELFF

abundance: .
d_gene: .
j_gene: TRBJ2-2
v_gene: TRBV18
CDR3nt: TGTGCCAGCTCCGAAGTTTCAGTCCGGGGCAACACCGGGGAGCTGTTTTTT
CDR3aa: CASSEVSVRGNTGELFF

abundance: .
d_gene: TRBD1
j_gene: TRBJ2-1
v_gene: TRBV5-1
CDR3nt: TGCGCCAGCAGCCCGCGACAACCGGGACAGGGGCCGAATGAGCAGTTCTTC
CDR3aa: CASSPRQPGQGPNEQFF

abundance: once
d_gene: TRBD1
j_gene: TRBJ2-1
v_gene: TRBV25-1
CDR3nt: TGTGCCAGCAGTGAATATGGAGGGACAGGGTATAACAATGAGCAGTTCTTC
CDR3aa: CASSEYGGTGYNNEQFF

abundance: few
d_gene: .
j_gene: TRBJ1-5
v_gene: TRBV6-8
CDR3nt: TGTGCCAGCAGTGAGCAGGGGCTCAATCAGCCCCAGCATTTT
CDR3aa: CASSEQGLNQPQHF

abundance: .
d_gene: .
j_gene: TRBJ2-7
v_gene: TRBV28
CDR3nt: TGTGCCAGCAGTTTACTAGGGCGAGGGGAGCAGTACTTC
CDR3aa: CASSLLGRGEQYF

abundance: few
d_gene: .
j_gene: TRBJ1-2
v_gene: TRBV28
CDR3nt: TGTGCCAGCAGTTTGTTCCTACGCGGGGGCTACACCTTC
CDR3aa: CASSLFLRGGYTF

abundance: .
d_gene: .
j_gene: TRBJ1-2
v_gene: TRBV9
CDR3nt: TGTGCCAGCAGTGAAGCGCGGCTCAAAGGGGCGGTTGGCTACACCTTC
CDR3aa: CASSEARLKGAVGYTF

abundance: .
d_gene: .
j_gene: TRBJ2-2
v_gene: TRBV5-1
CDR3nt: TGCGCCAGCAGCTTGGCAGGGTTTGGTACCGGGGAGCTGTTTTTT
CDR3aa: CASSLAGFGTGELFF

abundance: large
d_gene: .
j_gene: TRBJ1-1
v_gene: TRBV6-8
CDR3nt: TGTGCCAGCATTACGACAGTCCGTGAAGCTTTCTTT
CDR3aa: CASITTVREAFF

abundance: .
d_gene: .
j_gene: TRBJ2-3
v_gene: TRBV5-1
CDR3nt: TGCGCCAGCAGCTTGGCCCTCGGGGAGAAGGGAACGCAGTATTTT
CDR3aa: CASSLALGEKGTQYF

abundance: medium-sized
d_gene: .
j_gene: TRBJ1-6
v_gene: TRBV6-8
CDR3nt: TGTGCCAGCAGTTACTCGGGGGGCGCCGATCCCCTCCACTTT
CDR3aa: CASSYSGGADPLHF

abundance: .
d_gene: .
j_gene: TRBJ1-2
v_gene: TRBV6-8
CDR3nt: TGTGCCAGCAGCCCCTATACAGGGAACTATGGCTACACCTTC
CDR3aa: CASSPYTGNYGYTF

abundance: .
d_gene: .
j_gene: TRBJ2-2
v_gene: TRBV10-3
CDR3nt: TGTGCCATCAGTGAGACTAGCGGGGAGCTGTTTTTT
CDR3aa: CAISETSGELFF

abundance: medium-sized
d_gene: .
j_gene: TRBJ2-3
v_gene: TRBV9
CDR3nt: TGTGCCAGCATGACAGGTTCGAGAGATACGCAGTATTTT
CDR3aa: CASMTGSRDTQYF

abundance: few
d_gene: TRBD1
j_gene: TRBJ2-2
v_gene: TRBV10-3
CDR3nt: TGTGCCAGCGATACCGGGACAGGGATTCCCGGGGAGCTGTTTTTT
CDR3aa: CASDTGTGIPGELFF

abundance: .
d_gene: .
j_gene: TRBJ2-2
v_gene: TRBV14
CDR3nt: TGTGCCAGCAGCCAAGTAGGCGCAGTCACCGGGGAGCTGTTTTTT
CDR3aa: CASSQVGAVTGELFF

abundance: .
d_gene: .
j_gene: TRBJ1-2
v_gene: TRBV28
CDR3nt: TGTGCCAGCAGTTGGTCTGGGGACTATGGCTACACCTTC
CDR3aa: CASSWSGDYGYTF

abundance: .
d_gene: TRBD1
j_gene: TRBJ2-5
v_gene: TRBV11-3
CDR3nt: TGTGCCAGCAGCCCACGGACAGGGTCTTTGGACGAGACCCAGTACTTC
CDR3aa: CASSPRTGSLDETQYF

abundance: few
d_gene: TRBD1
j_gene: TRBJ1-4
v_gene: TRBV18
CDR3nt: TGTGCCAGCTCACCCAACAGGGGTGCAACTAATGAAAAACTGTTTTTT
CDR3aa: CASSPNRGATNEKLFF

abundance: .
d_gene: .
j_gene: TRBJ1-5
v_gene: TRBV4-1
CDR3nt: TGCGCCAGCAGCTCGAACCGTTGGGGCAATCAGCCCCAGCATTTT
CDR3aa: CASSSNRWGNQPQHF

abundance: few
d_gene: TRBD1
j_gene: TRBJ2-2
v_gene: TRBV6-8
CDR3nt: TGTGCCAGCAGTTACTCGTACGACAGGGTGACCGGGGAGCTGTTTTTT
CDR3aa: CASSYSYDRVTGELFF

abundance: .
d_gene: TRBD2
j_gene: TRBJ2-7
v_gene: TRBV19
CDR3nt: TGTGCCAGTAGTCCCCCGGGACTAGTTATTTACGAGCAGTACTTC
CDR3aa: CASSPPGLVIYEQYF

abundance: few
d_gene: .
j_gene: TRBJ2-1
v_gene: TRBV28
CDR3nt: TGTGCCAGCAGTTTTACCCCGATAGGACAGTTCTTC
CDR3aa: CASSFTPIGQFF

abundance: few
d_gene: .
j_gene: TRBJ1-4
v_gene: TRBV11-3
CDR3nt: TGTGCCAGCAGCTTAGTAGGGGGGGCTAATGAAAAACTGTTTTTT
CDR3aa: CASSLVGGANEKLFF

abundance: large
d_gene: .
j_gene: TRBJ2-2
v_gene: TRBV6-8
CDR3nt: TGTGCCAGCAGCCCACACGCCGGGGAGCTGTTTTTT
CDR3aa: CASSPHAGELFF

abundance: few
d_gene: .
j_gene: TRBJ1-5
v_gene: TRBV15
CDR3nt: TGTGCCACCAGCAGAGGTCCAGGTAGGAATCAGCCCCAGCATTTT
CDR3aa: CATSRGPGRNQPQHF

abundance: few
d_gene: .
j_gene: TRBJ1-2
v_gene: TRBV18
CDR3nt: TGTGCCAGCTCACCATCACAGGACCTTAACTATGGCTACACCTTC
CDR3aa: CASSPSQDLNYGYTF

abundance: .
d_gene: TRBD2
j_gene: TRBJ2-2
v_gene: TRBV29-1
CDR3nt: TGCAGCGTTTACATGACTAGCGGGAGTACCGGGGAGCTGTTTTTT
CDR3aa: CSVYMTSGSTGELFF